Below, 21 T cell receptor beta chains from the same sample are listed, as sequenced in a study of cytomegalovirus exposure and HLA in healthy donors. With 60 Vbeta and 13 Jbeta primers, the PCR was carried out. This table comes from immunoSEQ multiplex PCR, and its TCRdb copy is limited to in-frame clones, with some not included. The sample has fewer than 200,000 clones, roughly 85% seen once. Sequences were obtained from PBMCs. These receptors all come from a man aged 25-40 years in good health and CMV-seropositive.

The CDR3 protein is CASSPLHAAYEQYF. CDR3 DNA: TGTGCCAGCAGCCCTCTCCACGCGGCCTACGAGCAGTACTTC. This chain uses TRBV5-6 with TRBJ2-7, with D unclear. The germline V and J ends were trimmed by 4 bases and 2 bases, with 13 bases remaining between them. The CDR3 is 14 residues long. Germline CDR1 SGHDT, CDR2 YYEEEE. Together with reference TRBV5-6 and TRBJ2-7, the CDR3 gives the full variable domain: DAGVTQSPTHLIKTRGQQVTLRCSPKSGHDTVSWYQQALGQGPQFIFQYYEEEERQRGNFPDRFSGHQFPNYSSELNVNALLLGDSALYLCASSPLHAAYEQYFGPGTRLTVT.

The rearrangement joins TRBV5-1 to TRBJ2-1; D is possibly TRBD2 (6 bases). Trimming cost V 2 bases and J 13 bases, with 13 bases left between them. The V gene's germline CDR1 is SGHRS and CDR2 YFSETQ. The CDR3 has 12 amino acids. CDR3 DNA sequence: TGCGCCAGCAGCTTAGCAGGAGGGGCCCAGTTCTTC. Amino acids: CASSLAGGAQFF.

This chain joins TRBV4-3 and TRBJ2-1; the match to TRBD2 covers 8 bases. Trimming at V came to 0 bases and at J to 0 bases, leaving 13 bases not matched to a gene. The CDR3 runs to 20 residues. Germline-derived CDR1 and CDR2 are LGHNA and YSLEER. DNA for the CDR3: TGCGCCAGCAGCCAAGATCTAACTAGCGGCTTCGACAGCTCCTACAATGAGCAGTTCTTC. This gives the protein CASSQDLTSGFDSSYNEQFF.

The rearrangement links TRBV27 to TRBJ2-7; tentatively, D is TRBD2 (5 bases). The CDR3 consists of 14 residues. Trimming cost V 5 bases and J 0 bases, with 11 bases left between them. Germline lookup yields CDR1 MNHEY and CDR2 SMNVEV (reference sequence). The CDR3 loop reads CASSPRGASYEQYV. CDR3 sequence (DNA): TGTGCCAGCAGTCCCCGGGGTGCCTCCTACGAGCAGTACGTC.

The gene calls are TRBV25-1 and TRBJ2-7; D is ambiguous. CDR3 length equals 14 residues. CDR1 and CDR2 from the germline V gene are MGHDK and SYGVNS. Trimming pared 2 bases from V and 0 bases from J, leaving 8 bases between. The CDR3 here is CASSEKEPSYEQYF. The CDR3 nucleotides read TGTGCCAGCAGTGAAAAAGAGCCCTCCTACGAGCAGTACTTC.

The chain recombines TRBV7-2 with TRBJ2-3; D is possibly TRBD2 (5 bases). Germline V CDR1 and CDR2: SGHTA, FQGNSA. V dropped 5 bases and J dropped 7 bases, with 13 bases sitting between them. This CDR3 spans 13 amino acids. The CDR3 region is CASSPRGLNTQYF. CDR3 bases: TGTGCCAGCAGCCCCCGAGGGCTAAATACGCAGTATTTT.

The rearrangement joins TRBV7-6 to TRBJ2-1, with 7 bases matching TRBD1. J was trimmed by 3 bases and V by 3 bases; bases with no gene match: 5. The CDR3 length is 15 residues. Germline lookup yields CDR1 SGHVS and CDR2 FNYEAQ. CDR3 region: CASSLVTGNYNEQFF. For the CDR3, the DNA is TGTGCCAGCAGCTTGGTGACAGGGAACTACAATGAGCAGTTCTTC.

The CDR3 is CASSGGQREGRTDTQYF. For the CDR3, the DNA is TGTGCCAGCAGCGGGGGCCAGCGGGAAGGTCGCACAGATACGCAGTATTTT. The rearrangement uses TRBV21-1 and TRBJ2-3; TRBD2 is the table's D call and was not checked against the DNA. TRBV21-1 is marked as a pseudogene. This CDR3 has 17 residues.

The CDR3 coding sequence is TGTGCCAGCAGCTTAGACGGGAGGGTCTACAATGAGCAGTTCTTC. The encoded protein is CASSLDGRVYNEQFF. The chain uses TRBV7-9 and TRBJ2-1; 8 bases fit TRBD2. The CDR3 sequence is 15 residues long. The germline gives CDR1 SEHNR, CDR2 FQNEAQ (reference sequence). V lost 1 base to trimming and J lost 3 bases; unmatched junction nucleotides: 2.

The CDR3 is CASSAGPNYGYTF. DNA for the CDR3: TGTGCCAGCAGTGCGGGGCCGAACTATGGCTACACCTTC. The chain carries TRBV6-5 and TRBJ1-2; a weak D match, TRBD1 (5 bases). The CDR3 runs to 13 residues. The V and J ends lost 5 bases and 2 bases respectively, with 9 bases between them. CDR1 and CDR2 from the germline V gene are MNHEY and SVGAGI.

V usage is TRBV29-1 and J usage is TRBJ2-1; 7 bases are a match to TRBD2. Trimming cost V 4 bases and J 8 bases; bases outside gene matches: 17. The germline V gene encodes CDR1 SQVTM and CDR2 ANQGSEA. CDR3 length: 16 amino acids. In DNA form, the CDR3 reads TGCAGCGTTGCCACTGCCGCGACTAGCTATTCAGATGAGCAGTTCTTC. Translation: CSVATAATSYSDEQFF.

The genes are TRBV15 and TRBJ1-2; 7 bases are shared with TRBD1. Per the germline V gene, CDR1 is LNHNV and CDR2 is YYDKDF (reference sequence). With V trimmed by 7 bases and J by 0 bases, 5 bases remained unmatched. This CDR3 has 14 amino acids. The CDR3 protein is CATKGQTSNYGYTF. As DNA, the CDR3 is TGTGCCACCAAGGGACAGACCTCTAACTATGGCTACACCTTC. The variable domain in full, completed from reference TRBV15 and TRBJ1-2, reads DAMVIQNPRYQVTQFGKPVTLSCSQTLNHNVMYWYQQKSSQAPKLLFHYYDKDFNNEADTPDNFQSRRPNTSFCFLDIRSPGLGDTAMYLCATKGQTSNYGYTFGSGTRLTVV.

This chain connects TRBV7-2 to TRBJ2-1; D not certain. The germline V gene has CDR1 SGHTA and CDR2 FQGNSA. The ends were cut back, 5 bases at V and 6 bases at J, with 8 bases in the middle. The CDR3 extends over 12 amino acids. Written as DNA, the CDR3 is TGTGCCAGCAGCGCACGAGTCAATGAGCAGTTCTTC. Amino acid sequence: CASSARVNEQFF.

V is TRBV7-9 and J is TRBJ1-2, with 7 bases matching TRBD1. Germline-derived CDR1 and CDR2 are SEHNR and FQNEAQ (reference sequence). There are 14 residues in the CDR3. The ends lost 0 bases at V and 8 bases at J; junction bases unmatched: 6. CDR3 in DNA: TGTGCCAGCAGCTTAGCGGGCTCAGGGGGGGGCTACACCTTC. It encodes CASSLAGSGGGYTF.

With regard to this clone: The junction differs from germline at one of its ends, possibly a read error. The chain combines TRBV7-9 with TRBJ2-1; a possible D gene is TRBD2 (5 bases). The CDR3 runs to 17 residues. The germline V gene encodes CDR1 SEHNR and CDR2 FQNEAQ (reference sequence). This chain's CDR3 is CSSSSIPLYPRDDEQFF. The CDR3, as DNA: TGTTCCAGCAGCTCAATCCCTTTATACCCCCGGGATGATGAGCAGTTCTTC.

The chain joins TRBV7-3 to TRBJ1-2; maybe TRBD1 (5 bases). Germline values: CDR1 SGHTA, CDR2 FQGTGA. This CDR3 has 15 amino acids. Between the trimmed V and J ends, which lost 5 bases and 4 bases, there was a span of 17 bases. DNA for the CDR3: TGTGCCAGCAGCCCCGGGGAGGGGCGTATCTATGGCTACACCTTC. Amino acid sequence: CASSPGEGRIYGYTF. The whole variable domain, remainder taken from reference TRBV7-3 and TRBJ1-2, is GAGVSQTPSNKVTEKGKYVELRCDPISGHTALYWYRQSLGQGPEFLIYFQGTGAADDSGLPNDRFFAVRPEGSVSTLKIQRTERGDSAVYLCASSPGEGRIYGYTFGSGTRLTVV.

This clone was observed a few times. As DNA, the CDR3 is TGTGCCAGCAGTTACTCGACTTCCGGGAACTACGAGCAGTACTTC. Translating gives CASSYSTSGNYEQYF. The rearrangement uses TRBV6-5 and TRBJ2-7; TRBD2 is a possible D gene (5 bases). The germline V gene encodes CDR1 MNHEY and CDR2 SVGAGI. Trimming cost V 0 bases and J 3 bases, with 12 bases left between them. This CDR3 is 15 amino acids long.

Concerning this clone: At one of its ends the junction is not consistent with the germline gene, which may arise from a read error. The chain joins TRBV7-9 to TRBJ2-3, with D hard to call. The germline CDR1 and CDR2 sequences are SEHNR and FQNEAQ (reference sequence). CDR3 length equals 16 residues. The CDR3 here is CSSFFLPTYGTDTQYF. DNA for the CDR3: TGTTCCAGCTTCTTCCTTCCGACTTATGGCACAGATACGCAGTATTTT.

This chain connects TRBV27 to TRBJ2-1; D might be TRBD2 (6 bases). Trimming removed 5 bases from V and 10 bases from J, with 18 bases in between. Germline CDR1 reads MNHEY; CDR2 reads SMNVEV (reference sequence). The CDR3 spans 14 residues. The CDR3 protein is CASSGTSSSWEQFF. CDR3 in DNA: TGTGCCAGCAGTGGGACTTCTTCTTCGTGGGAGCAGTTCTTC.

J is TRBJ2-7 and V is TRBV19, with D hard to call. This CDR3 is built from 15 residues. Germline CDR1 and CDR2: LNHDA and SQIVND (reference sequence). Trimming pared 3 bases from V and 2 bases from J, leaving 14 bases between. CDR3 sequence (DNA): TGTGCCAGTAGTATCTCCTGGCAGGCAGCCTACGAGCAGTACTTC. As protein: CASSISWQAAYEQYF.

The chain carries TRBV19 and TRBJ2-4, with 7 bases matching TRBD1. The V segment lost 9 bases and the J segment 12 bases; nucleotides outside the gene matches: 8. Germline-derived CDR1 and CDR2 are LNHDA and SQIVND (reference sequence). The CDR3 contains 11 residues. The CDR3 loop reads CASRRGSDQYF. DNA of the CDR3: TGTGCCAGCCGCAGGGGGAGTGATCAGTACTTC. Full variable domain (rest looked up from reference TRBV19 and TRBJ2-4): DGGITQSPKYLFRKEGQNVTLSCEQNLNHDAMYWYRQDPGQGLRLIYYSQIVNDFQKGDIAEGYSVSREKKESFPLTVTSAQKNPTAFYLCASRRGSDQYFGAGTRLSVL.